The TCR beta chain described here comes from a study of glioma-infiltrating T cells. This CDR3 is built from 14 residues. V lost 4 bases and J lost 9, with 17 bases in between. The germline gives CDR1 LGHDT, CDR2 YNNKEL (reference sequence). TCR alpha and beta CDR3 regions were amplified from RNA using iRepertoire nested multiplex PCR. TCRdb fed the multiplex PCR reads into MiXCR, producing one record per CDR3 protein. The sample records under 200,000 distinct CDR3 sequences, under 55% being singletons. This clonotype was observed at least ten times. The specimen was glioma tissue, nonneoplastic brain tissue, or PBMCs (not recorded which). The chain recombines TRBV3-1 with TRBJ2-3; D is tentatively TRBD1 or TRBD2 (5 bases each). The receptor was isolated from a human donor with low-grade glioma or glioblastoma, undergoing nonglioma brain surgery, or in good health (not recorded which). The DNA of the CDR3 is TGTGCCAGCAGCCCGGTTAGGGGAGTAAAGACGCAGTATTTT. This translates into CASSPVRGVKTQYF.